This TCR beta chain was obtained from a study of identical twins. V shed 4 bases and J shed 0 bases, with 13 bases lying between them. Germline values: CDR1 ENHRY, CDR2 SYGVKD. The CDR3 is made up of 16 amino acids. TCRdb re-called the 5' RACE reads with MiXCR, one entry per CDR3 protein. The table includes fewer than 900,000 distinct CDR3 sequences, over 20% detected once. This same sample was also part of a study on T cells expressing NK-cell markers.

The receptor's source is a woman under 30 in good health. Input material: PBMCs. The rearrangement uses TRBV10-3 and TRBJ2-1; tentatively, D is TRBD1 (5 bases). CDR3: CAISALQVSSYNEQFF. The CDR3 nucleotides are TGTGCCATCAGTGCGTTACAGGTTTCCTCCTACAATGAGCAGTTCTTC.